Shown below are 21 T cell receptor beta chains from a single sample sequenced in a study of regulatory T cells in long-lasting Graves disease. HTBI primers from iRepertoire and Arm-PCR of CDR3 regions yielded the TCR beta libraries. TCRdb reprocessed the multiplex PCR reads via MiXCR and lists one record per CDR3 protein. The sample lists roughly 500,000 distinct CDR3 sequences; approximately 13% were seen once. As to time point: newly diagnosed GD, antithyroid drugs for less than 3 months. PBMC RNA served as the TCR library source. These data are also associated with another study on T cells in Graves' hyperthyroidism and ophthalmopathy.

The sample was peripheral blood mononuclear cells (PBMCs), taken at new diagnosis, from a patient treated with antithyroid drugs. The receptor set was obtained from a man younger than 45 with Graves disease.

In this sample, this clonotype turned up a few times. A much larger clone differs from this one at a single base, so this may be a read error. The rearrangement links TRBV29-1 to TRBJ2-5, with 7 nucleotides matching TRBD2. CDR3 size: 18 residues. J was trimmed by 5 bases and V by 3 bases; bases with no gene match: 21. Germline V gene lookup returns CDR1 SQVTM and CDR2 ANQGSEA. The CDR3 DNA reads TGCAGCGTTGACCACTCGACTGGGGGGGATCCGTCAGGGGAGACCCAGTACTTC. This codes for CSVDHSTGGDPSGETQYF.

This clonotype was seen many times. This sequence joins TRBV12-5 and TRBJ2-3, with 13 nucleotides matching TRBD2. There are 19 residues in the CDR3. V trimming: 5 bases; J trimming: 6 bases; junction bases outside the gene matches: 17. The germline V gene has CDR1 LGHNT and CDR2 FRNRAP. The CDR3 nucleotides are TGTGCTAGTGGTCCAACCCCGGGACTAGCGGGATGGGCGGCCGATACGCAGTATTTT. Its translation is CASGPTPGLAGWAADTQYF. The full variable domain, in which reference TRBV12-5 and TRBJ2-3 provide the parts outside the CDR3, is DARVTQTPRHKVTEMGQEVTMRCQPILGHNTVFWYRQTMMQGLELLAYFRNRAPLDDSGMPKDRFSAEMPDATLATLKIQPSEPRDSAVYFCASGPTPGLAGWAADTQYFGPGTRLTVL.

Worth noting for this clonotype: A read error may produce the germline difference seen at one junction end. Here the CDR3 reads CASSLFGRNEDRAYHNSPLHF. CDR3 sequence (DNA): TGTGCCAGCAGCTTATTCGGGAGAAACGAGGACAGGGCCTACCATAATTCACCCCTCCACTTT. The chain has TRBV5-1 and TRBJ1-6; TRBD1 agrees at 8 bases. Germline V lookup: CDR1 SGHRS, CDR2 YFSETQ. This CDR3 contains 21 residues. The full variable domain, with the rest looked up from reference TRBV5-1 and TRBJ1-6, is KAGVTQTPRYLIKTRGQQVTLSCSPISGHRSVSWYQQTPGQGLQFLFEYFSETQRNKGNFPGRFSGRQFSNSRSEMNVSTLELGDSALYLCASSLFGRNEDRAYHNSPLHFGNGTRLTVT.

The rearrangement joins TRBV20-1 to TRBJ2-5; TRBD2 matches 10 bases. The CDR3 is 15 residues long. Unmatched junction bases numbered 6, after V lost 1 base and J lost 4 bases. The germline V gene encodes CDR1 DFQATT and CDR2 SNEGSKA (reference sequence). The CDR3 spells CSARAEGLARETQYF. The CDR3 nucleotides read TGCAGTGCTAGAGCCGAGGGACTAGCGAGAGAGACCCAGTACTTC.

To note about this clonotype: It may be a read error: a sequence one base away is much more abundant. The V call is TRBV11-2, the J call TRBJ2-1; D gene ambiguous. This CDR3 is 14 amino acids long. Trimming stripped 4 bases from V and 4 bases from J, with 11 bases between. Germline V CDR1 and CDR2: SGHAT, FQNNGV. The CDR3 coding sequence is TGTGCCAGCAGCTATCCTGGCGGTTACAATGAGCAGTTCTTC. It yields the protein CASSYPGGYNEQFF.

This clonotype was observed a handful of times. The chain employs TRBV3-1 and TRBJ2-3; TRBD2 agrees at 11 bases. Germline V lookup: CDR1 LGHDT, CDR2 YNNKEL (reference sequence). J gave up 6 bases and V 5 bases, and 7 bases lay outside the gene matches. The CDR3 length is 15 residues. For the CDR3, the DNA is TGTGCCAGCAGCGGGGGACTAGCGGTCGGGGATACGCAGTATTTT. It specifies CASSGGLAVGDTQYF.

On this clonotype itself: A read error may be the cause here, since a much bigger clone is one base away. CDR3 region: CANSLQRANEKLFF. Written as DNA, the CDR3 is TGTGCCAACAGTTTACAACGGGCAAATGAAAAACTGTTTTTT. The V call is TRBV27, the J call TRBJ1-4, with D unresolved. Germline values: CDR1 MNHEY, CDR2 SMNVEV (reference sequence). The CDR3 covers 14 residues.

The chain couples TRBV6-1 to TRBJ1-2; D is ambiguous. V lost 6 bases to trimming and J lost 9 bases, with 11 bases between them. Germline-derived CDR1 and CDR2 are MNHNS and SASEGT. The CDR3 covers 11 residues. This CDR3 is CASSNSGRYTF. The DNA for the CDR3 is TGTGCCAGCAGCAATTCTGGCCGCTACACCTTC.

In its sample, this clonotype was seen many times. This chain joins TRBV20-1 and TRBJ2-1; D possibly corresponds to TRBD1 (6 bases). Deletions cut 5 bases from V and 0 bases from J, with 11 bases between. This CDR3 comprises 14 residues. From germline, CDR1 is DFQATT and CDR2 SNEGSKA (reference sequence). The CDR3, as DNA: TGCAGTGCTCCCGGGACACCCTCCTACAATGAGCAGTTCTTC. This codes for CSAPGTPSYNEQFF.

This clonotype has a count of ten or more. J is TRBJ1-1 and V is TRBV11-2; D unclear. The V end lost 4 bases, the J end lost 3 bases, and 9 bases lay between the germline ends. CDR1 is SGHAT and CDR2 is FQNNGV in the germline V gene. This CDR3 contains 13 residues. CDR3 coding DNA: TGTGCCAGCAGCTACGAGGAGGACACTGAAGCTTTCTTT. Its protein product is CASSYEEDTEAFF. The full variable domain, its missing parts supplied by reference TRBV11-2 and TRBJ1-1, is EAGVAQSPRYKIIEKRQSVAFWCNPISGHATLYWYQQILGQGPKLLIQFQNNGVVDDSQLPKDRFSAERLKGVDSTLKIQPAKLEDSAVYLCASSYEEDTEAFFGQGTRLTVV.

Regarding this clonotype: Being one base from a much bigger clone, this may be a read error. As DNA, the CDR3 is TGTGCCAGCAGCTTAACGACCAGGGGGAATGAAAAACTGTTTTTT. As protein: CASSLTTRGNEKLFF. The chain couples TRBV11-2 to TRBJ1-4; 7 nucleotides match TRBD1. Germline V gives CDR1 SGHAT, CDR2 FQNNGV. Trimming took 2 bases from V and 5 from J; bases not matched to a gene: 5. CDR3 size: 15 residues.

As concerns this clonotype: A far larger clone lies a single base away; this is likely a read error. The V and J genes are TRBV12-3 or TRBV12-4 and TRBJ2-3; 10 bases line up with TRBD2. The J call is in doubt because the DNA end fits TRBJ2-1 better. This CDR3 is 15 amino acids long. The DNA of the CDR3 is TGTGCCAGCAGTTCTCTAGCGGGAGCCTGGAGTGAGCAGTTCTTC. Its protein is CASSSLAGAWSEQFF.

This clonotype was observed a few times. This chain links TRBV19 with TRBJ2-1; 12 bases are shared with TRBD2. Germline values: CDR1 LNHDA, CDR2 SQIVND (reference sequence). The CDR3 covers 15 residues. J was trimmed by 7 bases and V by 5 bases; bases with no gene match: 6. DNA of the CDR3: TGTGCCAGTAGTCTAGCGGGAGGGCCCTGGAATGAGCAGTTCTTC. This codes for CASSLAGGPWNEQFF.

CDR3 bases: TGTGCCAGCAGTGACACAGCGGGGACATACAATGAGCAGTTCTTC. It yields the protein CASSDTAGTYNEQFF. The rearrangement joins TRBV6-2 or TRBV6-3 to TRBJ2-1; D may be TRBD2 (7 bases). The CDR3 runs to 15 residues. The germline gives CDR1 MNHEY, CDR2 SVGEGT. The ends were cut back, 5 bases at V and 4 bases at J, with 15 bases in the middle.

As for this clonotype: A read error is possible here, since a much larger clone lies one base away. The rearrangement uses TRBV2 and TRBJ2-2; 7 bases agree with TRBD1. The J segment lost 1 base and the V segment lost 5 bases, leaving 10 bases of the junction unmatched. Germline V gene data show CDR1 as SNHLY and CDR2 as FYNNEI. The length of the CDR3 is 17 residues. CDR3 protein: CASSWIGGGRNTGELFF. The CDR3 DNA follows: TGTGCCAGCAGTTGGATAGGGGGCGGTAGGAACACCGGGGAGCTGTTTTTT.

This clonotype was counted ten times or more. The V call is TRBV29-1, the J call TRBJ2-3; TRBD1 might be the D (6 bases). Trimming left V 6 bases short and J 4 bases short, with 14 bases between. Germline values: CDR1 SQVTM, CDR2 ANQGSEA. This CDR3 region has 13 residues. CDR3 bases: TGCAGCGTGGGGGCTGTTTTGGCAGATACGCAGTATTTT. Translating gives CSVGAVLADTQYF.

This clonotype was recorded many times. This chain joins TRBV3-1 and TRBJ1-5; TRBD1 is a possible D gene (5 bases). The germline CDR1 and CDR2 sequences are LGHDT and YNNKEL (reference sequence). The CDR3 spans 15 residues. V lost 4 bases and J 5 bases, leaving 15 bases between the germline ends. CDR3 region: CASSPGTGIDQPQHF. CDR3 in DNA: TGTGCCAGCAGCCCTGGGACGGGGATCGATCAGCCCCAGCATTTT. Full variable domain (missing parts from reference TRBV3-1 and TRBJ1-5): DTAVSQTPKYLVTQMGNDKSIKCEQNLGHDTMYWYKQDSKKFLKIMFSYNNKELIINETVPNRFSPKSPDKAHLNLHINSLELGDSAVYFCASSPGTGIDQPQHFGDGTRLSIL.

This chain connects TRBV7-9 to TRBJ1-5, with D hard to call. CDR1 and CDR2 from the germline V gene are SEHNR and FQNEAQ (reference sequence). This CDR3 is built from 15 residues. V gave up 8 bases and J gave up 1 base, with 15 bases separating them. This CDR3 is CASGSPGWSNQPQHF. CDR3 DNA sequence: TGTGCCAGCGGTTCCCCCGGCTGGAGCAATCAGCCCCAGCATTTT.

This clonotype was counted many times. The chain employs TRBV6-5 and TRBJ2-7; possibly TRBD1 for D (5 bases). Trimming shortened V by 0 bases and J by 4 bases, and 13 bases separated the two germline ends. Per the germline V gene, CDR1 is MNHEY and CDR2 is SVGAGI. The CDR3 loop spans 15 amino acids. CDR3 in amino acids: CASSYSSRARYEQYF. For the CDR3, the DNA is TGTGCCAGCAGTTACTCGAGCAGGGCTCGTTACGAGCAGTACTTC.

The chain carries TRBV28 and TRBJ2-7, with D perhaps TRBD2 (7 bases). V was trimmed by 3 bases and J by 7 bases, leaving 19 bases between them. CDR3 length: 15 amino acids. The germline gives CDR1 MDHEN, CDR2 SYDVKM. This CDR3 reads CASSFLGGASREQYF. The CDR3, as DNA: TGTGCCAGCAGTTTTCTGGGGGGGGCCAGCAGGGAGCAGTACTTC.

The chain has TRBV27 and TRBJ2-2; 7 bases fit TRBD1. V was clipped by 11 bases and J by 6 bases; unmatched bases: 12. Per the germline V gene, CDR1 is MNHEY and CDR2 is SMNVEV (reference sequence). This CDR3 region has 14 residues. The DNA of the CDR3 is TGTGCCTCGAGAACAGGGGTGTGGGCCGGGGAGCTGTTTTTT. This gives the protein CASRTGVWAGELFF.